Sequencing of this T cell receptor (beta chain) was carried out in a study of Graves' ophthalmopathy and Graves' hyperthyroidism. Whole-study context: Peripheral blood sampling occurred at initial diagnosis, before any treatment.

Amplification of the TCR beta CDR3 regions used RNA transcripts (as template). Scientists carried out first-round RT-PCR using HTBI primers and then a second-round multiplex PCR. TCRdb re-analysed the multiplex PCR reads in MiXCR, keeping a single row per CDR3 protein. The sample gives more than 45,000 distinct CDR3 sequences, around half of which show up once; about 24% is in the top ten. The junction had 5 bases not matched to a gene; V was cut back by 0 bases and J by 8 bases. The CDR3 is 15 amino acids. The germline V gene encodes CDR1 SGHDT and CDR2 YYEEEE. The chain combines TRBV5-6 with TRBJ2-2; 9 bases line up with TRBD2. This clonotype was obtained from an adult man with Graves' ophthalmopathy. The sample taken for sequencing was peripheral blood. The CDR3: CASSLVAGGPGELFF. The CDR3 bases are TGTGCCAGCAGCTTGGTGGCGGGGGGGCCGGGGGAGCTGTTTTTT.